Ten or more counts support the clone carrying this TCR beta chain. The CDR3 goes on 3 residues after the read ends, and that part is filled in from the germline J gene. Each donor provided roughly 4.5 to 8 ml of heparinized whole blood. The data were produced by immunoSEQ multiplex PCR, yet TCRdb's version contains in-frame clones alone and is incomplete. The repertoire shows approximately 75,000 clones, none seen only once; the top ten take approximately 0.81%. This CDR3 is 16 amino acids long. Trimming removed 0 bases at V and 5 bases at J, with 14 bases between. Germline V lookup: CDR1 ENHRY, CDR2 SYGVKD. The data were obtained in a study of T cell clonality in common variable immunodeficiency.

This TCR was sampled from a person between 18 and 75 years old in good health. The chain is built from TRBV10-3 and TRBJ2-1, with unresolved D. Sequenced input: peripheral blood mononuclear cells. Partial CDR3 DNA: TGTGCCATCAGTGAGTCGACCGACTTCCTACACAATGAG. Translating it yields CAISESTDFLHNE. The entire CDR3 protein is CAISESTDFLHNEQFF.